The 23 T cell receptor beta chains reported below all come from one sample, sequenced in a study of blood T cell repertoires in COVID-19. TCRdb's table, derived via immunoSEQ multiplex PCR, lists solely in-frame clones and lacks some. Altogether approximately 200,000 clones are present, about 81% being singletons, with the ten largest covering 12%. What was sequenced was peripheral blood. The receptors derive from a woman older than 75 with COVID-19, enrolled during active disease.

CDR3 protein: CASSIWQEGQPQHF. The CDR3 coding sequence is TGTGCCAGTAGTATCTGGCAGGAGGGCCAGCCCCAGCATTTT. V is TRBV19 and J is TRBJ1-5; D not certain. The CDR3 totals 14 residues. V lost 3 bases to trimming and J lost 7 bases, with 13 bases between them. Germline lookup yields CDR1 LNHDA and CDR2 SQIVND (reference sequence).

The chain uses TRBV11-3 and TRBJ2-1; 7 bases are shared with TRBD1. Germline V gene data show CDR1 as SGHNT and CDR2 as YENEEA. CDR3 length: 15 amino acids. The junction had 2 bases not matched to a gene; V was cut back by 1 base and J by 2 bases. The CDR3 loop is CASSLGGQTYNEQFF. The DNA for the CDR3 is TGTGCCAGCAGCTTAGGGGGACAGACCTACAATGAGCAGTTCTTC.

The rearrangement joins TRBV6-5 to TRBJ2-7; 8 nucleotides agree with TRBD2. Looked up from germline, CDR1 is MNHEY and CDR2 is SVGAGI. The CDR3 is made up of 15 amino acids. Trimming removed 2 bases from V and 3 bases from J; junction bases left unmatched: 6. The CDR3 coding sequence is TGTGCCAGCAGTTACACCCCCGGGACTAGCTACGAGCAGTACTTC. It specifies CASSYTPGTSYEQYF.

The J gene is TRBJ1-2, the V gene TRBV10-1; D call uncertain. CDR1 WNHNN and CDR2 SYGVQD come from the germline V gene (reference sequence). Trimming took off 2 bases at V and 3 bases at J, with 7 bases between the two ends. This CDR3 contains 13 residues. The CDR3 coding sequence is TGCGCCAGCAGTGAGGAGGCTCACTATGGCTACACCTTC. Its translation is CASSEEAHYGYTF.

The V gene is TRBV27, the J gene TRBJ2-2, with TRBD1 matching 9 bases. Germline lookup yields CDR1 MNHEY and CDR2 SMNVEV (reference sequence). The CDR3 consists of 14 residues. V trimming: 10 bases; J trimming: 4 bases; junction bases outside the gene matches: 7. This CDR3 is CATRTGVITGELFF. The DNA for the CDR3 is TGTGCCACCCGGACAGGGGTAATCACCGGGGAGCTGTTTTTT.

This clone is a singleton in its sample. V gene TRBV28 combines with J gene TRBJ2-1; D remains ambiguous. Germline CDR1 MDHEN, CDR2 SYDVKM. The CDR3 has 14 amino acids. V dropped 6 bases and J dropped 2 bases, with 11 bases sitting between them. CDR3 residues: CASSPPLPYNEQFF. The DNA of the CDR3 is TGTGCCAGCAGCCCGCCCCTACCCTACAATGAGCAGTTCTTC.

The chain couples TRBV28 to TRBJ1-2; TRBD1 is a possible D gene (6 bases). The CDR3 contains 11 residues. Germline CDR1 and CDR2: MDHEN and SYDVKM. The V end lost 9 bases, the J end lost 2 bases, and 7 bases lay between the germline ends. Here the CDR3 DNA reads TGTGCCAGTAGGGGGAACTATGGCTACACCTTC. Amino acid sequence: CASRGNYGYTF.

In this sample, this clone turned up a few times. The CDR3 loop is CASSPPPGSGGFIGNSPLHF. Written as DNA, the CDR3 is TGTGCCAGCAGTCCCCCACCGGGTTCAGGGGGCTTCATTGGTAATTCACCCCTCCACTTT. The rearrangement uses TRBV28 and TRBJ1-6, with 8 bases lining up with TRBD1. This CDR3 is 20 amino acids long. V dropped 5 bases and J dropped 6; count of bases not matched to a gene: 21. In germline, CDR1 is MDHEN, CDR2 SYDVKM.

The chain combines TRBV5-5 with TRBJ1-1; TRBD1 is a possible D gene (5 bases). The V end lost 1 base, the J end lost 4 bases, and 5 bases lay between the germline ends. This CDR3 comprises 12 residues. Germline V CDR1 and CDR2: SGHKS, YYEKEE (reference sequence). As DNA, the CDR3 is TGTGCCAGCAGCTTGAGGGGCACTGAAGCTTTCTTT. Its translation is CASSLRGTEAFF.

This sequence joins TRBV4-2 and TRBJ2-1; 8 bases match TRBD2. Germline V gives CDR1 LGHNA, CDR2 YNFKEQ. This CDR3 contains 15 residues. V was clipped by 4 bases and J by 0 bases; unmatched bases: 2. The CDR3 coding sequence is TGTGCCAGCAGCCCGGGGGGGAGCTCCTACAATGAGCAGTTCTTC. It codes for CASSPGGSSYNEQFF.

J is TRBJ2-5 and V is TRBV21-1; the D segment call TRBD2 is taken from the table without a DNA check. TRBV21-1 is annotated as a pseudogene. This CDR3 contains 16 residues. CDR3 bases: TGTGCCAGCAGCCGGAGGGGTCTAGGACAACAAGAGACCCAGTACTTC. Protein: CASSRRGLGQQETQYF.

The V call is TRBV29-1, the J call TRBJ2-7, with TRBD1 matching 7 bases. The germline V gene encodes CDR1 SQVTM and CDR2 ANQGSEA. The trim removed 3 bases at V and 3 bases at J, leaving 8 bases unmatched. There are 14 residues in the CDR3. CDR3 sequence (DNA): TGCAGCGTTGATTCCCCAGGGGGAAGCTACGAGCAGTACTTC. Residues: CSVDSPGGSYEQYF.

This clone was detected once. Here the CDR3 reads CASSLPRDTQYF. The CDR3 DNA reads as TGTGCCAGCAGCTTACCCCGGGATACGCAGTATTTT. The chain links TRBV28 to TRBJ2-3; D not certain. V lost 6 bases and J lost 6, with 10 bases in between. CDR1 is MDHEN, CDR2 SYDVKM, per germline. The CDR3 covers 12 residues.

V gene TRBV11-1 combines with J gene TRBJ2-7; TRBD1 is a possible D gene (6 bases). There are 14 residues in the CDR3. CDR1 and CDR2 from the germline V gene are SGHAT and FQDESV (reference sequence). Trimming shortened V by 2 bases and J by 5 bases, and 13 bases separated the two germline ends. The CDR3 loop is CASSLSGAEDEQYF. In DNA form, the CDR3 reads TGTGCCAGCAGCTTATCAGGGGCGGAGGACGAGCAGTACTTC. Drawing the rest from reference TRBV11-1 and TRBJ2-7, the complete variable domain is EAEVAQSPRYKITEKSQAVAFWCDPISGHATLYWYRQILGQGPELLVQFQDESVVDDSQLPKDRFSAERLKGVDSTLKIQPAELGDSAMYLCASSLSGAEDEQYFGPGTRLTVT.

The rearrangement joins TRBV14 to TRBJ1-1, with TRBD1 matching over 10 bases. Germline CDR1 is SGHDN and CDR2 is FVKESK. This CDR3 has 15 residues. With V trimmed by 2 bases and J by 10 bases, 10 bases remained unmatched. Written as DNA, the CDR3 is TGTGCCAGCAGCCAAATACCGGGGGACAGGGGAAGAGCTTTCTTT. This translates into CASSQIPGDRGRAFF.

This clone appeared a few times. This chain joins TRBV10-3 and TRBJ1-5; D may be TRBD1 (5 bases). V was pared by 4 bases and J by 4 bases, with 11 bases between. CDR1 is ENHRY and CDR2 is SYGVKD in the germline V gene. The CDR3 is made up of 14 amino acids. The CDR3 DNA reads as TGTGCCATCAGTGGGGGCCAGCAAAATCAGCCCCAGCATTTT. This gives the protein CAISGGQQNQPQHF.

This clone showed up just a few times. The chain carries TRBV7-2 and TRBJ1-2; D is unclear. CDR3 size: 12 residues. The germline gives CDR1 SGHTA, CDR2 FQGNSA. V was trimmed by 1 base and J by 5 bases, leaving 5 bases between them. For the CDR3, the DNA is TGTGCCAGCAGCTTAGAACGGTATGGCTACACCTTC. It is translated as CASSLERYGYTF.

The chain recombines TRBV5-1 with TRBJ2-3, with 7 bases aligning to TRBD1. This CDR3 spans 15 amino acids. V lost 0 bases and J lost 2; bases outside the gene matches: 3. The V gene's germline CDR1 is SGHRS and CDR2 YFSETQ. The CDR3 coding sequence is TGCGCCAGCAGCTTGGCCGGGACAGTCACAGATACGCAGTATTTT. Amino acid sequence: CASSLAGTVTDTQYF. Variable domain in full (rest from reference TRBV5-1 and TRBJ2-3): KAGVTQTPRYLIKTRGQQVTLSCSPISGHRSVSWYQQTPGQGLQFLFEYFSETQRNKGNFPGRFSGRQFSNSRSEMNVSTLELGDSALYLCASSLAGTVTDTQYFGPGTRLTVL.

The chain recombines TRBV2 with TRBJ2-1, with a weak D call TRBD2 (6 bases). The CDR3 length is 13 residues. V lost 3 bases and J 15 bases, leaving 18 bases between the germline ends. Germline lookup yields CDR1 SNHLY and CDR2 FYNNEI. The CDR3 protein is CASSEGPGTHPFF. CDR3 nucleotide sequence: TGTGCCAGCAGTGAGGGTCCTGGGACTCATCCGTTCTTC. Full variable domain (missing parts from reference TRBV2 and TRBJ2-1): EPEVTQTPSHQVTQMGQEVILRCVPISNHLYFYWYRQILGQKVEFLVSFYNNEISEKSEIFDDQFSVERPDGSNFTLKIRSTKLEDSAMYFCASSEGPGTHPFFGPGTRLTVL.

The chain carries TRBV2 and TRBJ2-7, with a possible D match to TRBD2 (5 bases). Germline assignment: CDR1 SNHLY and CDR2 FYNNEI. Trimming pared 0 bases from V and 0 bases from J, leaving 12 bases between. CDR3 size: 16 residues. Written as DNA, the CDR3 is TGTGCCAGCAGTGAAGCCAGGCGGAGGAGCTCCTACGAGCAGTACTTC. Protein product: CASSEARRRSSYEQYF.

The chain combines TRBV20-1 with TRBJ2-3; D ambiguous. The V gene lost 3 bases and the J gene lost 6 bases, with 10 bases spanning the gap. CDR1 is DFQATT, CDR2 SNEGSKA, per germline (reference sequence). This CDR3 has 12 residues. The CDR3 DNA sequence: TGCAGTGCTAGTATCCTACCCGATACGCAGTATTTT. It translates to CSASILPDTQYF.

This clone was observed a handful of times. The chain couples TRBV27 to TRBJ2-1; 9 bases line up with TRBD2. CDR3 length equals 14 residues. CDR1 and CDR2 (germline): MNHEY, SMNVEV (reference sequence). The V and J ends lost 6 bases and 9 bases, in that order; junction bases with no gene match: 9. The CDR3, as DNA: TGTGCCAGCAGCCAGCGGGAGGCAGGGGGTGAGCAGTTCTTC. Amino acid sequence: CASSQREAGGEQFF.

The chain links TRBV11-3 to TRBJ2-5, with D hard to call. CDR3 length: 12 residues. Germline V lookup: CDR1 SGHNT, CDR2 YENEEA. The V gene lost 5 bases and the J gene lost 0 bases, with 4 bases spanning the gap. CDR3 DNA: TGTGCCAGCAGCGGCTACCAAGAGACCCAGTACTTC. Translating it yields CASSGYQETQYF.